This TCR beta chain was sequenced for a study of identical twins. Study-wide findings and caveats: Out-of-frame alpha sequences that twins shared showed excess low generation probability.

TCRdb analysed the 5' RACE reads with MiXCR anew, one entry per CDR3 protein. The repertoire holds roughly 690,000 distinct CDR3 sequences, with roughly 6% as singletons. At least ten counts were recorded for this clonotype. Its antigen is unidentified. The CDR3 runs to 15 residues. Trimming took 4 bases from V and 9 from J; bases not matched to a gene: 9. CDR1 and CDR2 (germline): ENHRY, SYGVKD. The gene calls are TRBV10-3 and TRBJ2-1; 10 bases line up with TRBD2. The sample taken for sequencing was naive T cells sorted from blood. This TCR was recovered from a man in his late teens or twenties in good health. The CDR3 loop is CAISGLAGAAVEQFF. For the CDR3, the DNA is TGTGCCATCAGTGGGCTAGCGGGAGCCGCGGTTGAGCAGTTCTTC.